A single sample is the source of the 3 T cell receptor beta chains below, sequenced in a study of cytomegalovirus exposure and HLA in healthy donors. The PCR was carried out with 60 Vbeta primers and 13 Jbeta primers. Only in-frame clones appear in the TCRdb table, and some are missing; sequencing was by immunoSEQ multiplex PCR. The repertoire holds roughly 180,000 clones, roughly 85% seen once, with approximately 8.5% in the top ten. Sequencing used PBMCs. These receptor sequences come from a man between 18 and 29 years old in good health and CMV-seropositive.

The chain couples TRBV30 to TRBJ1-2; 9 bases are a match to TRBD1. CDR1 is GTSNPN and CDR2 is SVGIG in the germline V gene (reference sequence). The CDR3 is 11 amino acids. The CDR3 DNA reads TGTGCGGGACAGGGAGGTCATGGCTACACCTTC. The encoded protein is CAGQGGHGYTF.

CDR3 DNA sequence: TGTGCCAGCGCCGGGGGATACTATGGCTACACCTTC. Translated, it gives CASAGGYYGYTF. This rearrangement joins TRBV2 to TRBJ1-2, with D perhaps matching TRBD1 (5 bases). Germline CDR1 reads SNHLY; CDR2 reads FYNNEI. Trimming left V 8 bases short and J 3 bases short, with 10 bases between. CDR3 size: 12 residues.

The chain recombines TRBV2 with TRBJ2-2; TRBD2 aligns across 13 bases. CDR1 is SNHLY, CDR2 FYNNEI, per germline. With V trimmed by 6 bases and J by 6 bases, 13 bases remained unmatched. CDR3 size: 18 residues. The CDR3 nucleotides are TGTGCCAGCAGGAAAACACTAGCGGGGGGGACCCTCGCCGGGGAGCTGTTTTTT. Protein product: CASRKTLAGGTLAGELFF.